This T cell receptor (beta chain) was observed in a study of T cell responses to AZD1222 COVID-19 vaccine. CDR3 length: 11 residues. Germline-derived CDR1 and CDR2 are SGHAT and FQNNGV. V dropped 4 bases and J dropped 8 bases, with 8 bases sitting between them. Method: immunoSEQ multiplex PCR; TCRdb's copy keeps in-frame clones and lacks some. The data show roughly 120,000 clones, roughly 88% seen once. The J gene is TRBJ1-2, the V gene TRBV11-2; D unclear. This sequence originates from an adult in good health. This specimen consisted of peripheral blood, obtained on day 0 of AZD1222 vaccination. CDR3 loop: CASSSTLGYTF. DNA of the CDR3: TGTGCCAGCAGCTCCACGCTGGGCTACACCTTC.